Sequencing of this T cell receptor (beta chain) was carried out in a study of blood T cell repertoires in COVID-19. For the study at large: Acute-phase and convalescent COVID-19 samples originated in the United States, Italy and Spain.

Germline V gives CDR1 LNHDA, CDR2 SQIVND (reference sequence). This CDR3 contains 14 residues. V shed 1 base and J shed 3 bases, with 10 bases lying between them. In the original processing: Amplification of reference gene primers provided the estimated nucleated cell counts. Here immunoSEQ multiplex PCR was the method, and the copy in TCRdb shows in-frame clones only, minus some. Clonal size and the V and J genes are those of that table, whereas D and trimming came from the DNA. This table holds 200,000 to 300,000 clones, 88% found once. This chain links TRBV19 with TRBJ2-7, with D uncertain. This receptor was identified in a human donor in a cohort sampled during active COVID-19. Specimen: peripheral blood. The CDR3 loop reads CASSIVGTNYEQYF. The CDR3 DNA sequence: TGTGCCAGTAGTATAGTTGGCACCAACTACGAGCAGTACTTC.